This TCR beta chain is drawn from a study of vaccination effects on CD4 cells after COVID-19. Study information: Researchers obtained post-vaccine samples at a median of 72 days past the second dose.

Before any sequencing was done, the ViraFEST assay used viral peptide pools to expand antigen-specific CD4+ T cells. Having been cultured for roughly 10 days, the cells underwent CD4+ T cell isolation. The vaccine given was either BNT162b2 or mRNA-1273, in two doses. Vaccine recipients lacked prior SARS-CoV-2 infection and had negative nucleocapsid antibodies. IL-2 at approximately 9.7 IU/ml and peptides at around 9.6 ug/ml were added to cultured PBMC, more than 1.5 million per well. Study-wide results and limits: After vaccination of healthy people, only 1 of 255 vaccine-induced clones cross-reacted with common cold coronaviruses.

Comment on this clone: What it binds is not known.

Germline loops: CDR1 LGHDT, CDR2 YNNKEL (reference sequence). V shed 2 bases and J 9 bases; nucleotides not matched to a gene: 12. This CDR3 contains 16 residues. Measured with immunoSEQ multiplex PCR; TCRdb has only the in-frame clones, and not every one. Here the sample spans 25,000 to 35,000 clones, 80% being singletons. Here the sequenced sample was CD4+ T cells from PBMCs cultured with SARS-CoV-2 spike peptides, taken after COVID-19 vaccination. The clonotype was recovered from a human donor who received a COVID-19 vaccine. Some clones in this sample may be carry-over from other donors' samples. V is TRBV3-1 (or the pseudogene TRBV3-2) and J is TRBJ2-1; 8 nucleotides match TRBD1. CDR3 bases: TGTGCCAGCAGCCAATCCGGCAGGGGGCTTGGCGGTGAGCAGTTCTTC. Translation: CASSQSGRGLGGEQFF.